The 12 T cell receptor beta chains presented below share a single source sample, sequenced in a study of radiotherapy plus CTLA-4 blockade in lung cancer. Clones were read by immunoSEQ multiplex PCR, and TCRdb kept only the in-frame ones, dropping some. Of 90,000 to 100,000 clones in the sample, 65% to 80% are singletons; the top ten hold 2.8%. Source: peripheral blood, taken from a patient treated with radiotherapy plus ipilimumab. Receptors were obtained from a human donor with non-small cell lung cancer who had a partial response to radiotherapy plus ipilimumab. Some clones in this sample may be carry-over from other donors' samples.

This chain joins TRBV2 and TRBJ2-2; no clear D gene. Germline CDR1 reads SNHLY; CDR2 reads FYNNEI. V was shortened by 2 bases and J by 6 bases, with 10 bases between the two germline ends. There are 14 residues in the CDR3. CDR3 bases: TGTGCCAGCAGTGAATACGCAGTGGCCGGGGAGCTGTTTTTT. It encodes CASSEYAVAGELFF.

The chain recombines TRBV2 with TRBJ2-1, with no clear D. V lost 7 bases and J 6 bases, leaving 16 bases between the germline ends. This CDR3 region has 14 residues. Per the germline V gene, CDR1 is SNHLY and CDR2 is FYNNEI. CDR3 nucleotides: TGTGCCAGCAAGGTCCCGGGTTCTGCCAATGAGCAGTTCTTC. This translates into CASKVPGSANEQFF.

The V call is TRBV4-2, the J call TRBJ2-1; 7 bases fit TRBD2. Germline V lookup: CDR1 LGHNA, CDR2 YNFKEQ. The CDR3 consists of 14 residues. J lost 4 bases, V lost 4 bases, and 4 bases had no gene match. The CDR3 DNA is TGTGCCAGCAGCCTACATAGCGGGTACAATGAGCAGTTCTTC. Its protein is CASSLHSGYNEQFF.

The chain has TRBV19 and TRBJ1-4; no clear D. This CDR3 is 12 amino acids long. The germline CDR1 and CDR2 sequences are LNHDA and SQIVND (reference sequence). The V and J ends lost 5 bases and 7 bases respectively, with 8 bases between them. The CDR3 spells CASSAPREKLFF. CDR3 nucleotides: TGTGCCAGTAGTGCGCCTCGTGAAAAACTGTTTTTT.

V usage is TRBV27 and J usage is TRBJ2-1; TRBD2 agrees at 11 bases. In germline, CDR1 is MNHEY, CDR2 SMNVEV (reference sequence). Trimming removed 8 bases from V and 5 bases from J; junction bases left unmatched: 8. The CDR3 runs to 15 residues. In nucleotides, the CDR3 is TGTGCCAGCCGCGAACCGACTAGCGGGAACAATGAGCAGTTCTTC. It is translated as CASREPTSGNNEQFF.

This clone was seen more than once but under ten times. The V and J genes are TRBV2 and TRBJ2-5; TRBD1 is a possible D gene (6 bases). Trimming took off 3 bases at V and 5 bases at J, with 19 bases between the two ends. Germline V CDR1 and CDR2: SNHLY, FYNNEI. There are 16 residues in the CDR3. CDR3 sequence reads: CASSESRQASGETQYF. The CDR3 nucleotides are TGTGCCAGCAGTGAGTCAAGACAGGCCTCAGGGGAGACCCAGTACTTC. Drawing the rest from reference TRBV2 and TRBJ2-5, the complete variable domain is EPEVTQTPSHQVTQMGQEVILRCVPISNHLYFYWYRQILGQKVEFLVSFYNNEISEKSEIFDDQFSVERPDGSNFTLKIRSTKLEDSAMYFCASSESRQASGETQYFGPGTRLLVL.

V usage is TRBV19 and J usage is TRBJ2-3; 12 bases agree with TRBD1. This CDR3 comprises 19 residues. Germline V gene lookup returns CDR1 LNHDA and CDR2 SQIVND (reference sequence). V was clipped by 3 bases and J by 3 bases; unmatched bases: 13. This CDR3 reads CASSIRRGQGAARTDTQYF. DNA for the CDR3: TGTGCCAGTAGTATTCGTCGGGGACAGGGGGCTGCCAGGACAGATACGCAGTATTTT.

The chain couples TRBV9 to TRBJ1-1; D call uncertain. The CDR3 length is 14 residues. Germline CDR1 and CDR2: SGDLS and YYNGEE. V lost 2 bases and J lost 1, with 9 bases in between. Here the CDR3 reads CASSVQAKNTEAFF. CDR3 bases: TGTGCCAGCAGCGTGCAGGCAAAGAACACTGAAGCTTTCTTT.

V gene TRBV6-5 combines with J gene TRBJ2-4, with a weak D call TRBD2 (5 bases). Trimming removed 0 bases at V and 13 bases at J, with 10 bases between. The CDR3 loop spans 12 amino acids. The germline V gene has CDR1 MNHEY and CDR2 SVGAGI. The DNA of the CDR3 is TGTGCCAGCAGTTACTCGAGAGGGCAACAGTACTTC. It translates to CASSYSRGQQYF.

The genes are TRBV6-5 and TRBJ1-6, with D unresolved. The ends were cut back, 6 bases at V and 9 bases at J, with 18 bases in the middle. From germline, CDR1 is MNHEY and CDR2 SVGAGI. The CDR3 has 15 residues. The CDR3 nucleotides read TGTGCCAGCAGCAGTAGGAGAGAGGTCGGTTCACCCCTCCACTTT. Encoded protein: CASSSRREVGSPLHF.

This chain uses TRBV28 with TRBJ2-2; D might be TRBD2 (6 bases). This CDR3 has 16 residues. Germline V gene sequence: CDR1 MDHEN, CDR2 SYDVKM. V gave up 2 bases and J gave up 8 bases, with 18 bases separating them. This CDR3 reads CASSLLPGLQAGELFF. The DNA for the CDR3 is TGTGCCAGCAGTTTACTCCCGGGACTTCAAGCGGGGGAGCTGTTTTTT.

V and J are TRBV19 and TRBJ2-7; 10 bases are a match to TRBD1. The V segment lost 6 bases and the J segment 3 bases; nucleotides outside the gene matches: 2. Germline V CDR1 and CDR2: LNHDA, SQIVND (reference sequence). The length of the CDR3 is 13 residues. The CDR3 DNA reads as TGTGCCAGTAGGGGGACAGGGGACTACGAGCAGTACTTC. Translated: CASRGTGDYEQYF.